This T cell receptor (beta chain) was sequenced during a study of T cell changes during pregnancy in multiple sclerosis. Method: immunoSEQ multiplex PCR; TCRdb's copy keeps in-frame clones and lacks some. The sample records 84,000 or so clones, over 90% being singletons. Trimming cost V 3 bases and J 5 bases, with 11 bases left between them. Germline V gene lookup returns CDR1 SQVTM and CDR2 ANQGSEA. The CDR3 runs to 12 residues. The chain couples TRBV29-1 to TRBJ2-7; possible D gene TRBD2, 6 bases. The sequenced sample was peripheral blood, obtained in the third trimester of pregnancy. The receptor was derived from a female donor with multiple sclerosis, enrolled in a pregnancy study. CDR3 sequence: CSVEEGRHEQYF. CDR3 bases: TGCAGCGTTGAGGAGGGCAGGCACGAGCAGTACTTC.